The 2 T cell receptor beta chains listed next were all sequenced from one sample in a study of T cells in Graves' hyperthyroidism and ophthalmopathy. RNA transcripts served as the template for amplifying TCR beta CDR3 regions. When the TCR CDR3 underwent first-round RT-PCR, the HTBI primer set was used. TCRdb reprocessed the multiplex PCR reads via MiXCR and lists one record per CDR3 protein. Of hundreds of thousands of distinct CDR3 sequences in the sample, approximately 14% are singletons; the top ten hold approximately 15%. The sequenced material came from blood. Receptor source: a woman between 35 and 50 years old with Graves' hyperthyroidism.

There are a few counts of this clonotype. This CDR3 reads CASSIRFAGGLSYEQYF. CDR3 coding DNA: TGTGCCAGCAGCATACGCTTTGCGGGAGGCCTCTCCTACGAGCAGTACTTC. V is TRBV5-6 and J is TRBJ2-7, with 8 bases fitting TRBD2. There are 17 residues in the CDR3. The germline V gene has CDR1 SGHDT and CDR2 YYEEEE. V was pared by 4 bases and J by 0 bases, with 12 bases of the junction left unmatched.

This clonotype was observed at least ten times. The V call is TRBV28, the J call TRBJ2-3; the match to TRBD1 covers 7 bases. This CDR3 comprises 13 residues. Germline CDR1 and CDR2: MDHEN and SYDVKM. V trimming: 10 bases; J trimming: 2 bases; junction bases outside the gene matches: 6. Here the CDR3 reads CATSDRLTDTQYF. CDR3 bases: TGTGCCACCTCGGACAGGCTCACAGATACGCAGTATTTT.